The clone carrying this T cell receptor (beta chain) was seen a single time. The antigen is unknown. This CDR3 is 15 amino acids long. V lost 6 bases and J 0 bases, leaving 12 bases between the germline ends. The record originates from a study of post-analysis software for immune sequencing data. The TCR beta cDNA libraries carried unique molecular identifiers. TCRdb used MiXCR to reprocess the PCR reads, holding one entry per CDR3 protein. The table includes roughly 600,000 distinct CDR3 sequences, 44% detected once. Study-wide points: Four or five TRBV segments, TRBV5-6, TRBV5-1 and TRBV20-1 among them, were found more frequent in patients than controls.

The receptor was isolated from a girl between 10 and 17 years old with multiple sclerosis. Sequenced sample: blood. The chain employs TRBV12-3 or TRBV12-4 and TRBJ1-3, with D possibly matching TRBD1 (6 bases). CDR3 in amino acids: CASRNTGSSGNTIYF. The CDR3 region has the DNA TGTGCCAGCAGGAATACAGGGAGCTCTGGAAACACCATATATTTT.